One and the same sample provided the 30 T cell receptor beta chains below, sequenced in a study of OX40 agonist ivuxolimab in advanced cancers. Profiling relied on immunoSEQ multiplex PCR, and the TCRdb table lists in-frame clones only, not all of them. This sample carries roughly 95,000 clones, under 90% of them seen once, and the ten largest clones take just under 2%. The source material was CD4+ or CD8+ T cells sorted from blood, sampled in a trial of the OX40 agonist ivuxolimab. The receptors shown here come from an adult with an advanced solid tumor such as melanoma, head and neck, liver or kidney cancer.

The chain joins TRBV6-5 to TRBJ2-7; no clear D gene. The CDR3 is made up of 11 amino acids. V shed 8 bases and J shed 3 bases, with 8 bases lying between them. CDR1 and CDR2 (germline): MNHEY, SVGAGI. CDR3: CASDNHYEQYF. The CDR3 DNA reads as TGTGCCAGCGACAATCACTACGAGCAGTACTTC.

The rearrangement joins TRBV5-1 to TRBJ2-1; no clear D gene. Germline CDR1 is SGHRS and CDR2 is YFSETQ. Trimming removed 0 bases from V and 0 bases from J, with 10 bases in between. This CDR3 is 16 amino acids long. The CDR3 reads CASSLDRPNSYNEQFF. The CDR3 nucleotides are TGCGCCAGCAGCTTGGATAGGCCTAACTCCTACAATGAGCAGTTCTTC.

V gene TRBV6-4 combines with J gene TRBJ1-2, with 7 bases that match TRBD1. Germline-derived CDR1 and CDR2 are MRHNA and SNTAGT. With V trimmed by 2 bases and J by 4 bases, 7 bases remained unmatched. The CDR3 has 15 amino acids. For the CDR3, the DNA is TGTGCCAGCAGTGACGGCCAGGGACAGTCCTATGGCTACACCTTC. Its protein is CASSDGQGQSYGYTF.

The chain links TRBV2 to TRBJ2-1; TRBD2 aligns across 8 bases. The CDR3 has 16 residues. V was pared by 5 bases and J by 8 bases, with 14 bases of the junction left unmatched. CDR1 SNHLY and CDR2 FYNNEI come from the germline V gene. This chain's CDR3 is CASSRRLASSYDEQFF. The DNA for the CDR3 is TGTGCCAGCAGTAGGAGACTAGCGAGTTCGTACGATGAGCAGTTCTTC.

J is TRBJ2-6 and V is TRBV15; D not resolved. The CDR3 is made up of 14 amino acids. Germline CDR1 and CDR2: LNHNV and YYDKDF (reference sequence). V lost 5 bases to trimming and J lost 0 bases, with 5 bases between them. As DNA, the CDR3 is TGTGCCACCAGCGATAACTCTGGGGCCAACGTCCTGACTTTC. This translates into CATSDNSGANVLTF.

The chain has TRBV7-3 and TRBJ2-5, with D perhaps matching TRBD2 (5 bases). The CDR3 totals 13 residues. Germline-derived CDR1 and CDR2 are SGHTA and FQGTGA. Trimming took off 5 bases at V and 4 bases at J, with 11 bases between the two ends. CDR3 region: CASSLKLGETQYF. CDR3 nucleotide sequence: TGTGCCAGCAGCCTTAAACTAGGAGAGACCCAGTACTTC.

The genes are TRBV29-1 and TRBJ2-5; possibly TRBD1 for D (6 bases). V shed 4 bases and J shed 2 bases, with 11 bases lying between them. CDR3 length: 13 residues. In germline, CDR1 is SQVTM, CDR2 ANQGSEA. In DNA form, the CDR3 reads TGCAGCGTTGTCGGGACACGTCAAGAGACCCAGTACTTC. Amino acids: CSVVGTRQETQYF.

The rearrangement uses TRBV5-1 and TRBJ2-2, with 7 nucleotides matching TRBD2. V trimming: 5 bases; J trimming: 2 bases; junction bases outside the gene matches: 6. In germline, CDR1 is SGHRS, CDR2 YFSETQ. The CDR3 sequence is 15 residues long. CDR3 loop: CASRLLAVNTGELFF. DNA of the CDR3: TGCGCCAGCAGGCTGCTAGCGGTTAACACCGGGGAGCTGTTTTTT.

The V gene is TRBV7-9, the J gene TRBJ2-1, with D perhaps assigned TRBD1 or TRBD2 (5 bases each). Trimming took off 10 bases at V and 5 bases at J, with 15 bases between the two ends. Germline CDR1 and CDR2: SEHNR and FQNEAQ (reference sequence). The CDR3 sequence is 13 residues long. CDR3 loop: CAKAGAAHNEQFF. Here the CDR3 DNA reads TGTGCCAAGGCCGGGGCGGCCCACAATGAGCAGTTCTTC. Based on the CDR3 plus reference TRBV7-9 and TRBJ2-1, the full variable domain is DTGVSQNPRHKITKRGQNVTFRCDPISEHNRLYWYRQTLGQGPEFLTYFQNEAQLEKSRLLSDRFSAERPKGSFSTLEIQRTEQGDSAMYLCAKAGAAHNEQFFGPGTRLTVL.

The J gene is TRBJ2-7, the V gene TRBV29-1; 10 bases are a match to TRBD2. Germline assignment: CDR1 SQVTM and CDR2 ANQGSEA. V was clipped by 2 bases and J by 0 bases; unmatched bases: 1. This CDR3 contains 14 residues. CDR3 sequence (DNA): TGCAGCGTTGAAAGGACTAGCGGCTCCTACGAGCAGTACTTC. Amino acids: CSVERTSGSYEQYF.

This chain uses TRBV2 with TRBJ1-4; D uncertain. The germline CDR1 and CDR2 sequences are SNHLY and FYNNEI. Trimming shortened V by 4 bases and J by 1 base, and 16 bases separated the two germline ends. There are 17 residues in the CDR3. CDR3 in DNA: TGTGCCAGCAGTGCCACCGTCGACCTCAGAACTAATGAAAAACTGTTTTTT. As protein: CASSATVDLRTNEKLFF. The whole variable domain, filled in from reference TRBV2 and TRBJ1-4, reads EPEVTQTPSHQVTQMGQEVILRCVPISNHLYFYWYRQILGQKVEFLVSFYNNEISEKSEIFDDQFSVERPDGSNFTLKIRSTKLEDSAMYFCASSATVDLRTNEKLFFGSGTQLSVL.

The J gene is TRBJ2-7, the V gene TRBV5-1; 11 positions match TRBD2. With 4 bases clipped from V and 2 bases from J, the junction kept 8 bases outside the gene matches. This CDR3 has 16 residues. In germline, CDR1 is SGHRS, CDR2 YFSETQ. DNA of the CDR3: TGCGCCAGCAGCCCCGGGACTAGCGGAGCCACCTACGAGCAGTACTTC. Residues: CASSPGTSGATYEQYF.

The chain joins TRBV15 to TRBJ2-5, with D unresolved. Germline assignment: CDR1 LNHNV and CDR2 YYDKDF (reference sequence). The ends were cut back, 0 bases at V and 3 bases at J, with 5 bases in the middle. This CDR3 has 13 residues. CDR3 nucleotide sequence: TGTGCCACCAGCAGAGATCAGAAAGAGACCCAGTACTTC. Protein product: CATSRDQKETQYF.

CDR3 region: CASSEFAGGSETQYF. The CDR3 DNA is TGTGCCAGCAGTGAATTCGCGGGAGGGTCAGAGACCCAGTACTTC. The chain is built from TRBV2 and TRBJ2-5, with TRBD2 matching 9 bases. The J segment lost 4 bases and the V segment lost 2 bases, leaving 5 bases of the junction unmatched. This CDR3 is built from 15 residues. Germline-derived CDR1 and CDR2 are SNHLY and FYNNEI.

This chain uses TRBV29-1 with TRBJ2-3, with D tentatively TRBD1 (5 bases). Germline lookup yields CDR1 SQVTM and CDR2 ANQGSEA. Trimming left V 4 bases short and J 0 bases short, with 20 bases between. CDR3 length: 17 amino acids. The CDR3 bases are TGCAGCGTTGGGCAGGGTCCTCTTGCGAGCAGCACAGATACGCAGTATTTT. Translation gives CSVGQGPLASSTDTQYF.

The chain carries TRBV2 and TRBJ1-2; 8 nucleotides align to TRBD1. V lost 2 bases to trimming and J lost 3 bases; unmatched junction nucleotides: 5. From germline, CDR1 is SNHLY and CDR2 FYNNEI. This CDR3 contains 15 residues. The CDR3 here is CASSETRTGHYGYTF. In nucleotides, the CDR3 is TGTGCCAGCAGTGAAACCCGGACAGGGCACTATGGCTACACCTTC.

This clone was picked up a small number of times. V gene TRBV5-1 combines with J gene TRBJ2-5, with 9 bases matching TRBD2. CDR1 SGHRS and CDR2 YFSETQ come from the germline V gene. The CDR3 has 16 residues. The J segment lost 5 bases and the V segment lost 2 bases, leaving 10 bases of the junction unmatched. The CDR3 sequence: CASSFNSGRKGETQYF. DNA of the CDR3: TGCGCCAGCAGCTTTAATAGCGGGAGAAAAGGGGAGACCCAGTACTTC.

This chain joins TRBV7-8 and TRBJ2-3; TRBD2 matches 12 bases. The CDR3 has 18 amino acids. V was pared by 1 base and J by 3 bases, with 8 bases of the junction left unmatched. Germline V gives CDR1 SGHVS, CDR2 FQNEAQ. The CDR3 sequence: CASSLGSSGRAGTDTQYF. The CDR3 DNA reads as TGTGCCAGCAGCTTAGGTTCTAGCGGGAGGGCGGGGACAGATACGCAGTATTTT.

The rearrangement uses TRBV6-1 and TRBJ2-3; D unresolved. Germline V gives CDR1 MNHNS, CDR2 SASEGT. CDR3 size: 9 residues. V was pared by 6 bases and J by 7 bases, with 2 bases between. This chain's CDR3 is CASSNTQYF. The CDR3 region has the DNA TGTGCCAGCAGCAATACGCAGTATTTT.

The V call is TRBV6-1, the J call TRBJ2-7; TRBD1 matches at 10 bases. The CDR3 extends over 14 amino acids. Germline trimming cut 6 bases from V and 6 bases from J; bases unmatched to any gene: 8. The germline CDR1 and CDR2 sequences are MNHNS and SASEGT. For the CDR3, the DNA is TGTGCCAGCAGAAAGCCGGGACAGGGGTCCGAGCAGTACTTC. Encoded protein: CASRKPGQGSEQYF.

This sequence joins TRBV5-1 and TRBJ2-2; D is perhaps TRBD2 (6 bases). Per germline, CDR1 SGHRS and CDR2 YFSETQ. The germline V and J ends were trimmed by 0 bases and 3 bases, with 9 bases remaining between them. The CDR3 has 15 residues. The CDR3 is CASSLDGGHTGELFF. In DNA, the CDR3 is TGCGCCAGCAGCTTGGACGGGGGACACACCGGGGAGCTGTTTTTT.

The J gene is TRBJ2-1, the V gene TRBV19; D unclear. CDR3 size: 16 residues. Germline lookup yields CDR1 LNHDA and CDR2 SQIVND (reference sequence). The V end was cut by 3 bases, the J end by 2 bases, with 14 bases between. The CDR3 coding sequence is TGTGCCAGTAGTATTGTGTTGGGCTCTCCCTACAATGAGCAGTTCTTC. Residues: CASSIVLGSPYNEQFF.

The rearrangement joins TRBV6-5 to TRBJ1-1, with 9 bases matching TRBD1. Trimming at V came to 6 bases and at J to 4 bases, leaving 6 bases not matched to a gene. The CDR3 is made up of 14 amino acids. Germline loops: CDR1 MNHEY, CDR2 SVGAGI. The CDR3 DNA reads TGTGCCAGCAGCGTACAGGGGGCCGGCACTGAAGCTTTCTTT. Translation gives CASSVQGAGTEAFF.

The V and J genes are TRBV19 and TRBJ2-3; 9 bases line up with TRBD2. The length of the CDR3 is 14 residues. Germline V gene sequence: CDR1 LNHDA, CDR2 SQIVND (reference sequence). Trimming at V came to 6 bases and at J to 3 bases, leaving 4 bases not matched to a gene. Here the CDR3 DNA reads TGTGCCAGTAGCGGGCTAGCGGGAACAGATACGCAGTATTTT. This gives the protein CASSGLAGTDTQYF.

The chain links TRBV5-1 to TRBJ2-3; D is possibly TRBD2 (6 bases). V lost 0 bases, J lost 9 bases, and 14 bases lay in between. Germline assignment: CDR1 SGHRS and CDR2 YFSETQ. This CDR3 contains 14 residues. The CDR3 coding sequence is TGCGCCAGCAGCTTGGGTGTAGCGGAAGGAACGCAGTATTTT. Its protein is CASSLGVAEGTQYF. The entire variable domain, with the rest obtained from reference TRBV5-1 and TRBJ2-3, is as follows: KAGVTQTPRYLIKTRGQQVTLSCSPISGHRSVSWYQQTPGQGLQFLFEYFSETQRNKGNFPGRFSGRQFSNSRSEMNVSTLELGDSALYLCASSLGVAEGTQYFGPGTRLTVL.

The V gene is TRBV27, the J gene TRBJ2-5, with TRBD2 matching over 10 bases. Germline CDR1 reads MNHEY; CDR2 reads SMNVEV (reference sequence). V lost 7 bases, J lost 0 bases, and 5 bases stayed unmatched. This CDR3 has 15 residues. Here the CDR3 DNA reads TGTGCCAGCAATAGACTAGCGGGCTACCAAGAGACCCAGTACTTC. This codes for CASNRLAGYQETQYF.

The rearrangement links TRBV6-5 to TRBJ2-1; tentatively, D is TRBD2 (5 bases). The CDR3 spans 13 residues. In germline, CDR1 is MNHEY, CDR2 SVGAGI. The germline V and J ends were trimmed by 5 bases and 2 bases, with 7 bases remaining between them. The CDR3 DNA reads as TGTGCCAGCAGTCCGAGGGCCTACAATGAGCAGTTCTTC. Residues: CASSPRAYNEQFF.

V gene TRBV7-9 combines with J gene TRBJ2-1, with D possibly matching TRBD2 (5 bases). From germline, CDR1 is SEHNR and CDR2 FQNEAQ (reference sequence). The germline V and J ends were trimmed by 4 bases and 0 bases, with 7 bases remaining between them. The CDR3 is made up of 14 amino acids. This chain's CDR3 is CASSSTSSYNEQFF. CDR3 in DNA: TGTGCCAGCAGCTCTACTAGCTCCTACAATGAGCAGTTCTTC.

This clone was recorded a few times. The chain employs TRBV5-1 and TRBJ2-1; 9 nucleotides match TRBD2. The germline V gene encodes CDR1 SGHRS and CDR2 YFSETQ. The J segment lost 6 bases and the V segment lost 4 bases, leaving 8 bases of the junction unmatched. The CDR3 is made up of 15 amino acids. The CDR3 DNA reads TGCGCCAGCAGCGCCGGGACTAGCATGCCCAATGAGCAGTTCTTC. Translation: CASSAGTSMPNEQFF.

The V call is TRBV19, the J call TRBJ1-5, with 7 bases identical to TRBD1. The germline gives CDR1 LNHDA, CDR2 SQIVND (reference sequence). The CDR3 contains 14 residues. V was pared by 7 bases and J by 6 bases, with 9 bases of the junction left unmatched. The CDR3 protein is CASTNGQAGQPQHF. The CDR3 DNA reads as TGTGCCAGTACGAACGGACAGGCTGGTCAGCCCCAGCATTTT. Looking up the rest from reference TRBV19 and TRBJ1-5 gives the full variable domain: DGGITQSPKYLFRKEGQNVTLSCEQNLNHDAMYWYRQDPGQGLRLIYYSQIVNDFQKGDIAEGYSVSREKKESFPLTVTSAQKNPTAFYLCASTNGQAGQPQHFGDGTRLSIL.